One and the same sample provided the 27 T cell receptor beta chains below, sequenced in a study of brain T cells in children with intractable seizures. Time point reported: blood from clinic visit 5 months post-surgery; TSC patient then seizure free. Clones were read by immunoSEQ multiplex PCR, and TCRdb kept only the in-frame ones, dropping some. The sample lists 300,000 to 400,000 clones, over 90% occurring once. Sequenced material: peripheral blood, taken approximately 5 months after surgery. These receptors all stem from a boy younger than two with tuberous sclerosis and intractable seizures.

This chain joins TRBV3-1 (or the pseudogene TRBV3-2) and TRBJ2-2; TRBD2 might be the D (6 bases). This CDR3 contains 17 residues. Germline V gene data show CDR1 as LGHDT and CDR2 as YNNKEL (reference sequence). V was shortened by 4 bases and J by 7 bases, with 22 bases between the two germline ends. CDR3 nucleotide sequence: TGTGCCAGCAGCCCAGAGCGGGCTAGCTTAACACTCGGGGAGCTGTTTTTT. It translates to CASSPERASLTLGELFF.

The chain uses TRBV5-1 and TRBJ1-2; the D gene is possibly TRBD1 (5 bases). From germline, CDR1 is SGHRS and CDR2 YFSETQ. V lost 2 bases and J 0 bases, leaving 14 bases between the germline ends. This CDR3 contains 16 residues. CDR3 in DNA: TGCGCCAGCAGCTTCGGGGCCCTTCCAACTAACTATGGCTACACCTTC. Protein product: CASSFGALPTNYGYTF.

The chain links TRBV19 to TRBJ1-2, with TRBD1 as a possible D gene (5 bases). This CDR3 is 13 amino acids long. The V gene lost 9 bases and the J gene lost 3 bases, with 14 bases spanning the gap. CDR1 is LNHDA and CDR2 is SQIVND in the germline V gene (reference sequence). CDR3 in DNA: TGTGCCAGCCTTCCCGGGACGGACTATGGCTACACCTTC. It translates to CASLPGTDYGYTF.

V usage is TRBV30 and J usage is TRBJ1-4; no firm D call. CDR1 is GTSNPN, CDR2 SVGIG, per germline (reference sequence). V lost 3 bases, J lost 8 bases, and 10 bases lay in between. The CDR3 is 12 amino acids. The DNA of the CDR3 is TGTGCCTGGAGCCACGGAGGGGAAAAACTGTTTTTT. Protein sequence: CAWSHGGEKLFF.

The chain joins TRBV11-2 to TRBJ2-1; D not certain. V lost 7 bases and J lost 4, with 11 bases in between. This CDR3 is built from 13 residues. The germline gives CDR1 SGHAT, CDR2 FQNNGV. CDR3 in DNA: TGTGCCAGCAAAGCTAAAGGGTACAATGAGCAGTTCTTC. Encoded protein: CASKAKGYNEQFF.

The chain couples TRBV4-1 to TRBJ1-3, with D perhaps TRBD1 (6 bases). The CDR3 loop spans 15 amino acids. V was shortened by 2 bases and J by 0 bases, with 8 bases between the two germline ends. Germline V CDR1 and CDR2: MGHRA, YSYEKL. The CDR3 is CASSQPTGSGNTIYF. DNA for the CDR3: TGCGCCAGCAGCCAACCGACAGGCTCTGGAAACACCATATATTTT.

The chain combines TRBV5-1 with TRBJ2-5; no firm D call. V lost 3 bases and J 1 base, leaving 4 bases between the germline ends. The length of the CDR3 is 12 residues. Per germline, CDR1 SGHRS and CDR2 YFSETQ. CDR3 in amino acids: CASSSGQETQYF. The CDR3, as DNA: TGCGCCAGCAGCTCGGGCCAAGAGACCCAGTACTTC.

V usage is TRBV2 and J usage is TRBJ2-7; possible D gene TRBD2, 5 bases. Looked up from germline, CDR1 is SNHLY and CDR2 is FYNNEI. Trimming stripped 3 bases from V and 3 bases from J, with 12 bases between. The CDR3 extends over 14 amino acids. CDR3 residues: CASSDPAVNYEQYF. In DNA, the CDR3 is TGTGCCAGCAGTGACCCAGCGGTAAACTACGAGCAGTACTTC.

The chain has TRBV5-5 and TRBJ1-3; weak D call: TRBD1 (6 bases). V was pared by 3 bases and J by 1 base, with 11 bases between. Per germline, CDR1 SGHKS and CDR2 YYEKEE (reference sequence). This CDR3 comprises 15 residues. This CDR3 reads CASSWDKGSGNTIYF. Written as DNA, the CDR3 is TGTGCCAGCAGCTGGGACAAAGGGTCTGGAAACACCATATATTTT. The full variable domain, completed using reference TRBV5-5 and TRBJ1-3, is DAGVTQSPTHLIKTRGQQVTLRCSPISGHKSVSWYQQVLGQGPQFIFQYYEKEERGRGNFPDRFSARQFPNYSSELNVNALLLGDSALYLCASSWDKGSGNTIYFGEGSWLTVV.

CDR3 in DNA: TGTGCCAGCAGCTTGCTTGGAGGGGGCAGCGCCGGGGAGCTGTTTTTT. It yields the protein CASSLLGGGSAGELFF. This chain links TRBV5-6 with TRBJ2-2, with D possibly matching TRBD1 (7 bases). Trimming left V 1 base short and J 6 bases short, with 16 bases between. The CDR3 totals 16 residues. Germline V CDR1 and CDR2: SGHDT, YYEEEE.

The J gene is TRBJ1-1, the V gene TRBV11-3; D is uncertain. The CDR3 has 13 residues. CDR1 and CDR2 (germline): SGHNT, YENEEA. The V end lost 5 bases, the J end lost 1 base, and 8 bases lay between the germline ends. The CDR3: CASSPSGNTEAFF. The DNA for the CDR3 is TGTGCCAGCAGCCCCTCGGGGAACACTGAAGCTTTCTTT.

This clone was recorded a few times. This chain links TRBV6-1 with TRBJ2-2; D might be TRBD2 (6 bases). Per the germline V gene, CDR1 is MNHNS and CDR2 is SASEGT. The germline V and J ends were trimmed by 3 bases and 4 bases, with 12 bases remaining between them. The CDR3 runs to 15 residues. As DNA, the CDR3 is TGTGCCAGCAGTGATCGGGGGAGACTCACCGGGGAGCTGTTTTTT. Residues: CASSDRGRLTGELFF.

This chain joins TRBV6-5 and TRBJ1-6, with a tentative D call TRBD1 (5 bases). The CDR3 sequence is 13 residues long. The V gene's germline CDR1 is MNHEY and CDR2 SVGAGI. Between the trimmed V and J ends, which lost 6 bases and 8 bases, there was a span of 11 bases. DNA of the CDR3: TGTGCCAGCAGAGGGGTATTGGATTCACCCCTCCACTTT. Amino acids: CASRGVLDSPLHF.

The chain links TRBV24-1 to TRBJ2-7; 10 nucleotides match TRBD2. The CDR3 is 16 residues long. J was trimmed by 4 bases and V by 1 base; bases with no gene match: 6. The germline gives CDR1 KGHDR, CDR2 SFDVKD. The CDR3 loop is CATSDLTSGALYEQYF. The CDR3 coding sequence is TGTGCCACCAGTGATTTAACTAGCGGGGCCCTATACGAGCAGTACTTC.

The V and J genes are TRBV14 and TRBJ2-1, with TRBD2 matching 7 bases. V was clipped by 2 bases and J by 5 bases; unmatched bases: 3. Germline V lookup: CDR1 SGHDN, CDR2 FVKESK. The CDR3 totals 14 residues. The CDR3 region has the DNA TGTGCCAGCAGCCAATTAGCGGGCAACAATGAGCAGTTCTTC. Encoded protein: CASSQLAGNNEQFF.

The count of this clone is one. Because the CDR3's place on the DNA is in doubt, the DNA is left out and the CDR3 is given as listed by TCRdb. The rearrangement joins TRBV12-2 to TRBJ2-1; the table names TRBD2, a call not compared with the DNA. TRBV12-2 is a documented pseudogene. The CDR3 length is 20 residues, termini included. CDR3 region: CASRLYRCIRDFLSYNEQFF.

This chain uses TRBV2 with TRBJ2-5; D call uncertain. Germline lookup yields CDR1 SNHLY and CDR2 FYNNEI. With 6 bases removed from V and 6 bases from J, the gap between germline ends came to 20 bases. The CDR3 length is 15 residues. DNA for the CDR3: TGTGCCAGCAGCTCCATCCGATCACCACGTAAGACCCAGTACTTC. This gives the protein CASSSIRSPRKTQYF.

This chain joins TRBV6-5 and TRBJ1-1; 8 nucleotides agree with TRBD1. V gave up 5 bases and J gave up 4 bases; unmatched junction bases: 3. The germline V gene encodes CDR1 MNHEY and CDR2 SVGAGI. The CDR3 loop spans 13 amino acids. The CDR3 loop reads CASSRQGLTEAFF. CDR3 DNA sequence: TGTGCCAGCAGTCGACAGGGGCTCACTGAAGCTTTCTTT.

The chain combines TRBV28 with TRBJ2-5; D perhaps matches TRBD1 (7 bases). Trimming removed 5 bases from V and 5 bases from J, with 18 bases in between. Germline V CDR1 and CDR2: MDHEN, SYDVKM. The CDR3 spans 15 residues. The CDR3, as DNA: TGTGCCAGCAGTGAACAGGGAGGCAGGGGGGAGACCCAGTACTTC. The encoded protein is CASSEQGGRGETQYF.

V usage is TRBV11-3 and J usage is TRBJ2-3, with 7 bases identical to TRBD2. This CDR3 spans 16 amino acids. Germline values: CDR1 SGHNT, CDR2 YENEEA. V shed 1 base, J shed 8 bases, and the junction held 12 bases outside the gene matches. The CDR3 reads CASSLVPGGPIGTQYF. The DNA of the CDR3 is TGTGCCAGCAGCTTAGTTCCGGGAGGCCCAATCGGTACGCAGTATTTT.

The rearrangement uses TRBV5-1 and TRBJ1-2; D not certain. The CDR3 is made up of 15 amino acids. V gave up 3 bases and J gave up 0 bases, with 12 bases separating them. Germline assignment: CDR1 SGHRS and CDR2 YFSETQ. The chain's CDR3 is CASSYPAGSNYGYTF. The CDR3 coding sequence is TGCGCCAGCAGCTACCCCGCCGGGTCTAACTATGGCTACACCTTC.

Concerning this clone itself: This CDR3 is also generated by other DNA sequences in the sample. The chain combines TRBV20-1 with TRBJ2-7; D remains unclear. V was cut by 5 bases and J by 0 bases, with 5 bases left in between. CDR1 is DFQATT and CDR2 is SNEGSKA in the germline V gene (reference sequence). The CDR3 runs to 11 residues. The chain's CDR3 is CSARHSYEQYF. Written as DNA, the CDR3 is TGCAGTGCTCGCCACTCCTACGAGCAGTACTTC.

The chain joins TRBV28 to TRBJ2-1; 14 bases line up with TRBD2. This CDR3 spans 15 amino acids. The germline V gene encodes CDR1 MDHEN and CDR2 SYDVKM. V trimming: 2 bases; J trimming: 9 bases; junction bases outside the gene matches: 3. CDR3: CASSLQGLAGAEQFF. Written as DNA, the CDR3 is TGTGCCAGCAGTTTACAGGGACTAGCGGGAGCTGAGCAGTTCTTC.

The rearrangement joins TRBV28 to TRBJ2-7, with D maybe TRBD1 (7 bases). This CDR3 contains 14 residues. Germline V gene sequence: CDR1 MDHEN, CDR2 SYDVKM. Trimming cost V 10 bases and J 3 bases, with 19 bases left between them. The CDR3 is CAISQGRNVYEQYF. The CDR3 nucleotides are TGTGCCATATCACAGGGGAGGAATGTCTACGAGCAGTACTTC.

This rearrangement joins TRBV29-1 to TRBJ2-7; D could derive from TRBD1 or TRBD2 (5 bases each). V lost 7 bases and J 6 bases, leaving 16 bases between the germline ends. The CDR3 loop spans 12 amino acids. The germline V gene encodes CDR1 SQVTM and CDR2 ANQGSEA. CDR3 loop: CSGMGVLGEQYF. The CDR3 coding sequence is TGCAGCGGTATGGGGGTTTTGGGCGAGCAGTACTTC.

CDR3 sequence: CSASSRKVDTQYF. CDR3 nucleotides: TGCAGTGCTAGTTCAAGGAAGGTGGATACGCAGTATTTT. This chain connects TRBV20-1 to TRBJ2-3; D ambiguous. The CDR3 runs 13 residues. The germline V gene encodes CDR1 DFQATT and CDR2 SNEGSKA (reference sequence). V lost 3 bases and J lost 6, with 13 bases in between.

The chain carries TRBV7-9 and TRBJ1-5; D is undetermined. V dropped 1 base and J dropped 6 bases, with 16 bases sitting between them. The CDR3 consists of 16 residues. Per the germline V gene, CDR1 is SEHNR and CDR2 is FQNEAQ (reference sequence). CDR3 nucleotides: TGTGCCAGCAGCTTAGGCGCTGAGGGAGTAGCTCAGCCCCAGCATTTT. This sequence encodes CASSLGAEGVAQPQHF.